This T cell receptor (beta chain) was recorded in a study of blood T cell repertoires in COVID-19 (dated by TCRdb to the early 2020s). Describing the broader study: Samples covering the acute and convalescent phases of COVID-19 were provided by collaborators in the United States, Italy and Spain. The prospective study material was composed of cDNA or gDNA derived from T cells, B-cell-depleted T cells, or PBMCs. Nearly every sample came with metadata listing a de-identified subject ID, COVID-19 status, age in years and sex. Where available, HLA class I and class II types were taken from metadata supplied by the sample provider and were not determined by assay-based typing. The samples were drawn from two sources: the first 160 participants of the ongoing ImmuneRACE study, and over 950 subjects contributed by 6 global collaborators. The repertoires were released in a freely available public database intended as a resource for research on the immune response to SARS-CoV-2. The dataset comprised deeply sampled blood TCRbeta repertoires from subjects exposed to, actively infected with, or recovered from COVID-19. The full study reports these points: The amount of clinical and demographic metadata varied by source and participant and was provided uncurated.

TCRbeta CDR3 regions were amplified from genomic DNA using the immunoSEQ Assay, a bias-controlled multiplex PCR. The authors' pipeline ran thus. Nucleated cell counts per sample were estimated from amplification of reference gene primers within the assay. To quantify the absolute abundance of each unique TCRbeta CDR3 rearrangement, sequence reads were collapsed and filtered. Productive Simpson clonality was computed per sample as the square root of Simpson's diversity index over productive rearrangements. The immuneACCESS repertoire file appears here via TCRdb, limited to in-frame rearrangements. These files lack a portion of the clones; in checked studies, under half of the deficit traces to unresolved V genes, and the cause of the others is not known. D and trimming come from the DNA, and the V and J calls and clone size come from that table. In this sample the table shows about 170,000 clones, approximately 91% of which occur a single time. About 5% of the sample is held by the ten biggest clonotypes.

Inclusive of the bounding cysteine and phenylalanine, the CDR3 is 11 residues long. Of all the DNA, just the CDR3 is kept, 33 bases in frame from base 1. Relative to germline, V is 3 bases shorter and J is 4 bases shorter, with 3 bases between their ends. Based on the germline V gene (reference sequence), the CDR1 and CDR2 sequences are SEHNR and FQNEAQ. In regard to this clone: Its antigen remains undetermined. The record has no base qualities; no much larger clone is one base away.

One collaborating source in Seattle enrolled patients during active infection and followed them longitudinally through the course of disease. Whole blood was collected in K2EDTA tubes by collaborating institutions according to the institutions' own protocols. Collaborator samples were shipped for TCRbeta analysis as frozen whole blood, isolated PBMCs, or DNA extracted from either sample type. The sequenced sample was peripheral blood. The sequence joins TRBV7-9 to TRBJ1-2; the D gene identity is not certain. The source is a man aged 18 to 29 with COVID-19, enrolled during active disease. In nucleotide form, the sequence is TGTGCCAGCAGCTTGGCCTATGGCTACACCTTC. Its protein product is CASSLAYGYTF.